This passage covers 21 T cell receptor beta chains from one sample sequenced in a study of T-cell memory formation after mild COVID-19. Each CDR3 protein gets one entry after TCRdb re-called the 5' RACE reads with MiXCR. This sample carries fewer than 700,000 distinct CDR3 sequences, approximately 18% of them seen once, and the ten largest clones take approximately 12%. The sequenced sample was PBMCs or a T cell subset sorted from them (not recorded which). The receptors derive from an adult woman who had mild COVID-19 (a few samples of this study predate the infection). Cell type and time point are not known.

The V and J genes are TRBV20-1 and TRBJ2-7; TRBD2 is a possible D gene (5 bases). The ends were cut back, 3 bases at V and 3 bases at J, with 18 bases in the middle. Germline assignment: CDR1 DFQATT and CDR2 SNEGSKA (reference sequence). CDR3 size: 15 residues. The chain's CDR3 is CSARARAGNYYEQYF. DNA of the CDR3: TGCAGTGCTAGGGCTCGGGCCGGGAACTACTACGAGCAGTACTTC.

This clonotype appeared a few times. V and J are TRBV6-5 and TRBJ2-1; 9 bases are shared with TRBD1. In germline, CDR1 is MNHEY, CDR2 SVGAGI. The CDR3 contains 15 residues. J gave up 7 bases and V 0 bases, and 4 bases lay outside the gene matches. The CDR3 here is CASSYSNRGQNEQFF. The CDR3 coding sequence is TGTGCCAGCAGTTACTCAAACAGGGGGCAGAATGAGCAGTTCTTC.

The V gene is TRBV5-1, the J gene TRBJ2-1; TRBD2 might be the D (5 bases). V was pared by 5 bases and J by 3 bases, with 6 bases between. CDR3 length equals 12 residues. The V gene's germline CDR1 is SGHRS and CDR2 YFSETQ. As DNA, the CDR3 is TGCGCCAGCAGAGCGGACTACAATGAGCAGTTCTTC. Encoded protein: CASRADYNEQFF.

Only a few counts were recorded for this clonotype. The rearrangement joins TRBV19 to TRBJ2-5; 13 nucleotides match TRBD2. Unmatched junction bases numbered 8, after V lost 8 bases and J lost 5 bases. Looked up from germline, CDR1 is LNHDA and CDR2 is SQIVND (reference sequence). This CDR3 contains 15 residues. As DNA, the CDR3 is TGTGCCAGTCGGGAGACTAGCGGGAGGTGGGAGACCCAGTACTTC. This encodes CASRETSGRWETQYF.

This clonotype was observed a handful of times. The gene calls are TRBV29-1 and TRBJ2-5; 9 bases match TRBD1. The ends lost 4 bases at V and 2 bases at J; junction bases unmatched: 8. CDR3 size: 15 residues. Per germline, CDR1 SQVTM and CDR2 ANQGSEA. The CDR3 protein is CSVVPGQGGQETQYF. CDR3 coding DNA: TGCAGCGTTGTCCCGGGACAGGGTGGACAAGAGACCCAGTACTTC.

This chain connects TRBV9 to TRBJ1-1; D is ambiguous. The CDR3 runs 13 residues. Trimming removed 4 bases at V and 4 bases at J, with 11 bases between. The germline gives CDR1 SGDLS, CDR2 YYNGEE. CDR3 loop: CASSPAGSTEAFF. The CDR3 region has the DNA TGTGCCAGCAGCCCCGCGGGGTCCACTGAAGCTTTCTTT. Complete variable domain (other parts from reference TRBV9 and TRBJ1-1): DSGVTQTPKHLITATGQRVTLRCSPRSGDLSVYWYQQSLDQGLQFLIQYYNGEERAKGNILERFSAQQFPDLHSELNLSSLELGDSALYFCASSPAGSTEAFFGQGTRLTVV.

This clonotype was seen a few times. This sequence joins TRBV7-9 and TRBJ2-3, with 7 bases lining up with TRBD2. CDR3 length: 13 residues. Germline CDR1 is SEHNR and CDR2 is FQNEAQ (reference sequence). V trimming: 6 bases; J trimming: 6 bases; junction bases outside the gene matches: 6. The CDR3 reads CASRSTSYDTQYF. The CDR3 DNA follows: TGTGCCAGCAGGTCGACTAGCTACGATACGCAGTATTTT.

This clonotype turned up a few times. V usage is TRBV7-2 and J usage is TRBJ2-6, with D unresolved. This CDR3 contains 17 residues. V dropped 2 bases and J dropped 0 bases, with 11 bases sitting between them. Germline CDR1 and CDR2: SGHTA and FQGNSA. The CDR3 DNA reads TGTGCCAGCAGCTTATCCGACACCTCCTCTGGGGCCAACGTCCTGACTTTC. It specifies CASSLSDTSSGANVLTF.

The V call is TRBV7-3, the J call TRBJ2-3, with D unresolved. Germline values: CDR1 SGHTA, CDR2 FQGTGA. Trimming removed 5 bases at V and 0 bases at J, with 12 bases between. The CDR3 length is 15 residues. As DNA, the CDR3 is TGTGCCAGCAGCCCACTTTGGACCAGCACAGATACGCAGTATTTT. Amino acid sequence: CASSPLWTSTDTQYF.

The chain combines TRBV27 with TRBJ2-1, with D tentatively TRBD2 (5 bases). Germline V gene data show CDR1 as MNHEY and CDR2 as SMNVEV (reference sequence). V was shortened by 3 bases and J by 12 bases, with 15 bases between the two germline ends. This CDR3 spans 13 amino acids. The CDR3 coding sequence is TGTGCCAGCAGTTTGGGAGACCTTAGTGCGCAGTTCTTC. Its translation: CASSLGDLSAQFF.

This clonotype was counted between two and nine times. This chain links TRBV7-2 with TRBJ2-2, with D uncertain. The CDR3 has 14 amino acids. Germline CDR1 is SGHTA and CDR2 is FQGNSA. V lost 1 base to trimming and J lost 4 bases, with 7 bases between them. The CDR3 is CASSLGSATGELFF. Here the CDR3 DNA reads TGTGCCAGCAGCTTAGGTTCGGCCACCGGGGAGCTGTTTTTT.

This sequence joins TRBV7-9 and TRBJ2-7, with a tentative D call TRBD1 (5 bases). Germline loops: CDR1 SEHNR, CDR2 FQNEAQ (reference sequence). The germline V and J ends were trimmed by 5 bases and 7 bases, with 18 bases remaining between them. The CDR3 has 14 residues. In DNA, the CDR3 is TGTGCCAGCAGCGCTTCTGGGGCGACAGAAGAGCAGTACTTC. This sequence encodes CASSASGATEEQYF.

This clonotype was counted only a few times. V and J are TRBV9 and TRBJ2-3; 9 bases line up with TRBD2. Germline CDR1 and CDR2: SGDLS and YYNGEE. The CDR3 covers 15 residues. V lost 4 bases to trimming and J lost 3 bases; unmatched junction nucleotides: 6. CDR3 bases: TGTGCCAGCAGCACCCGCGGGAGGGTTACAGATACGCAGTATTTT. This gives the protein CASSTRGRVTDTQYF.

This clonotype came up a few times. As DNA, the CDR3 is TGCAGCGTTGAAGATCTAGGTGGCGGCTACACCTTC. This codes for CSVEDLGGGYTF. This chain links TRBV29-1 with TRBJ1-2; D is uncertain. The CDR3 runs to 12 residues. V lost 0 bases, J lost 8 bases, and 10 bases lay in between. Germline V gene data show CDR1 as SQVTM and CDR2 as ANQGSEA. The full variable domain, its missing parts supplied by reference TRBV29-1 and TRBJ1-2, is SAVISQKPSRDICQRGTSLTIQCQVDSQVTMMFWYRQQPGQSLTLIATANQGSEATYESGFVIDKFPISRPNLTFSTLTVSNMSPEDSSIYLCSVEDLGGGYTFGSGTRLTVV.

The gene calls are TRBV18 and TRBJ2-5; 7 bases fit TRBD1. The CDR3 is 15 residues long. With 6 bases clipped from V and 5 bases from J, the junction kept 12 bases outside the gene matches. Germline V gene sequence: CDR1 KGHSH, CDR2 LQKENI. The CDR3 DNA reads as TGTGCCAGCTCTCCCAACCGACAGGGCCAGGAGACCCAGTACTTC. It is translated as CASSPNRQGQETQYF.

This clonotype was seen a few times. Here the CDR3 reads CASSLGAGAPYNEQFF. DNA of the CDR3: TGTGCCAGCAGCTTAGGGGCAGGGGCCCCCTACAATGAGCAGTTCTTC. The V call is TRBV7-6, the J call TRBJ2-1; D perhaps matches TRBD1 (6 bases). Germline loops: CDR1 SGHVS, CDR2 FNYEAQ. V lost 1 base, J lost 2 bases, and 12 bases lay in between. The CDR3 covers 16 residues.

The V and J genes are TRBV6-5 and TRBJ2-7; TRBD2 aligns across 12 bases. Germline CDR1 and CDR2: MNHEY and SVGAGI. CDR3 size: 15 residues. With V trimmed by 6 bases and J by 3 bases, 6 bases remained unmatched. CDR3 region: CASRTTSGGNYEQYF. The CDR3 nucleotides are TGTGCCAGCAGGACGACTAGCGGGGGAAACTACGAGCAGTACTTC.

This clonotype has just a few counts. The CDR3 region has the DNA TGTGCCTGGGCCTCAGGGACAGGGAGAAAGAGGGATGGCTACACCTTC. Translation: CAWASGTGRKRDGYTF. The chain couples TRBV30 to TRBJ1-2, with 9 nucleotides matching TRBD1. The CDR3 is 16 amino acids. V shed 5 bases, J shed 6 bases, and the junction held 16 bases outside the gene matches. Germline assignment: CDR1 GTSNPN and CDR2 SVGIG (reference sequence).

This clonotype was found a few times. This sequence joins TRBV6-5 and TRBJ1-6; the match to TRBD1 covers 8 bases. CDR1 MNHEY and CDR2 SVGAGI come from the germline V gene. The CDR3 spans 13 residues. The trim removed 6 bases at V and 8 bases at J, leaving 3 bases unmatched. CDR3 region: CASRTGGHSPLHF. The CDR3 DNA is TGTGCCAGCAGAACAGGGGGACATTCACCCCTCCACTTT.

This chain links TRBV20-1 with TRBJ2-1; no definite D call. CDR3 size: 13 residues. Germline values: CDR1 DFQATT, CDR2 SNEGSKA (reference sequence). The V gene lost 3 bases and the J gene lost 9 bases, with 15 bases spanning the gap. DNA for the CDR3: TGCAGTGCTAGCGCCCGGGCAATCGGTGAGCAGTTCTTC. It is translated as CSASARAIGEQFF.

The genes are TRBV6-2 or TRBV6-3 and TRBJ2-1; D unresolved. V was clipped by 5 bases and J by 3 bases, with 8 bases between them. CDR3 size: 13 residues. Germline assignment: CDR1 MNHEY and CDR2 SVGEGT. CDR3 amino acids: CASSEPGYNEQFF. CDR3 sequence (DNA): TGTGCCAGCAGTGAGCCCGGCTACAATGAGCAGTTCTTC.